This T cell receptor beta chain was documented in a study of cytomegalovirus exposure and HLA in healthy donors. The study's findings and limits: An analysis done earlier found most TCR beta V segments productive about 87% or about 30% of the time. TCR beta chains numbering roughly 150 were designated cytomegalovirus-associated. Several V segments, TRBV6-2 and TRBV6-3 among them, could not be told apart and were dropped. An observed cluster of highly shared sequence variants was recorded as a likely sequencing artifact.

The germline V gene encodes CDR1 LGHNA and CDR2 YNFKEQ. The CDR3 loop spans 17 amino acids. V was pared by 0 bases and J by 5 bases, with 16 bases between. A remark on this clone: The antigen remains undetermined.

The PCR had 60 Vbeta and 13 Jbeta primers. Generated by immunoSEQ multiplex PCR, the TCRdb table keeps only in-frame clones and is missing some. The sample lists about 160,000 clones; about 68% were seen once. J is TRBJ1-4 and V is TRBV4-2, with D possibly matching TRBD1 (5 bases). Sequenced: PBMCs. This TCR came from a female donor in good health and CMV-seronegative. The CDR3 DNA reads TGTGCCAGCAGCCAAGATGGCGTATTGGCAGGGAATGAAAAACTGTTTTTT. Its translation is CASSQDGVLAGNEKLFF.